This entry lists 16 T cell receptor beta chains sequenced from one sample in a study of immune evolution from preneoplasia to lung adenocarcinoma (dated by TCRdb to 2020 to 2022). Library preparation employed the immunoSEQ multiplex PCR assay. Held by TCRdb, this immuneACCESS table contains in-frame sequences only and omits some clones. Under half of the omission traces to an unresolved V gene where checked; the cause of the rest is unknown. The sample table shows around 4,100 clones, and roughly 82% are seen once. About 15% of the sample belongs to the ten largest clones. The source material was FFPE adjacent normal lung tissue. The receptors come from a donor at least 70 years old with lung adenocarcinoma.

CDR3 nucleotide sequence: TGTGCCAGCAGCCGCAGCTACGTCGAGACAAATGAAAAACTGTTTTTT. It codes for CASSRSYVETNEKLFF. This chain uses TRBV27 with TRBJ1-4; no reliable D call. V lost 6 bases and J lost 5, with 19 bases in between. The CDR3 consists of 16 residues. Germline V lookup: CDR1 MNHEY, CDR2 SMNVEV (reference sequence).

This rearrangement joins TRBV7-2 to TRBJ2-7; 11 bases fit TRBD1. Per germline, CDR1 SGHTA and CDR2 FQGNSA. V lost 4 bases and J lost 6; bases outside the gene matches: 5. The CDR3 consists of 14 residues. The CDR3 bases are TGTGCCAGCAGCTCCGGGACAGGGGGACTCGAGCAGTACTTC. It yields the protein CASSSGTGGLEQYF.

The V call is TRBV7-3, the J call TRBJ2-1; D is ambiguous. V was cut by 0 bases and J by 4 bases, with 13 bases left in between. Germline loops: CDR1 SGHTA, CDR2 FQGTGA. This CDR3 has 16 residues. The CDR3 region has the DNA TGTGCCAGCAGCTTAACCTCCGATGCTACTTACAATGAGCAGTTCTTC. It encodes CASSLTSDATYNEQFF.

J is TRBJ1-4 and V is TRBV29-1; D is unresolved. Per germline, CDR1 SQVTM and CDR2 ANQGSEA. The CDR3 loop spans 14 amino acids. Trimming left V 6 bases short and J 1 base short, with 12 bases between. This CDR3 is CSVSGLVTNEKLFF. The CDR3 bases are TGCAGCGTCTCGGGGTTGGTAACTAATGAAAAACTGTTTTTT.

This chain uses TRBV7-9 with TRBJ1-2; possible D gene TRBD1, 5 bases. V lost 5 bases and J lost 8, with 15 bases in between. CDR1 is SEHNR, CDR2 FQNEAQ, per germline (reference sequence). This CDR3 spans 13 amino acids. CDR3 in amino acids: CASSQTGAFGYTF. CDR3 bases: TGTGCCAGCAGCCAAACCGGGGCCTTCGGCTACACCTTC.

The table lists this clone with a few counts. The rearrangement joins TRBV4-1 to TRBJ2-4, with TRBD1 matching 7 bases. J lost 2 bases, V lost 1 base, and 8 bases had no gene match. The CDR3 is 17 residues long. From germline, CDR1 is MGHRA and CDR2 YSYEKL. The CDR3 sequence is CASSQVLDRDSKNIQYF. The CDR3 nucleotides are TGCGCCAGCAGCCAAGTTTTAGACAGGGATTCCAAAAACATTCAGTACTTC.

The genes are TRBV10-3 and TRBJ2-7; D remains ambiguous. Germline assignment: CDR1 ENHRY and CDR2 SYGVKD. The V gene lost 5 bases and the J gene lost 7 bases, with 12 bases spanning the gap. This CDR3 region has 12 residues. CDR3 sequence: CAISPTTQEQYF. The CDR3 coding sequence is TGTGCCATCAGTCCAACGACCCAAGAGCAGTACTTC.

The rearrangement joins TRBV11-2 to TRBJ2-1, with D possibly matching TRBD2 (6 bases). CDR3 length equals 14 residues. Germline V CDR1 and CDR2: SGHAT, FQNNGV. Trimming stripped 2 bases from V and 2 bases from J, with 7 bases between. CDR3 sequence (DNA): TGTGCCAGCAGCTTATCGGGAGCCTACAATGAGCAGTTCTTC. Amino acids: CASSLSGAYNEQFF.

CDR3 region: CASRAGTGDSGANVLTF. CDR3 in DNA: TGTGCCAGCAGGGCCGGGACAGGCGACTCTGGGGCCAACGTCCTGACTTTC. The V gene is TRBV28, the J gene TRBJ2-6; 8 bases map to TRBD1. Germline V gene data show CDR1 as MDHEN and CDR2 as SYDVKM. This CDR3 contains 17 residues. Trimming cost V 6 bases and J 0 bases; bases outside gene matches: 7.

The chain combines TRBV18 with TRBJ1-1, with D unresolved. The CDR3 runs 15 residues. Germline V gives CDR1 KGHSH, CDR2 LQKENI. The V gene lost 2 bases and the J gene lost 5 bases, with 15 bases spanning the gap. The CDR3 sequence is CASSPSRASETEAFF. CDR3 nucleotide sequence: TGTGCCAGCTCACCATCGAGGGCATCTGAAACTGAAGCTTTCTTT.

This chain connects TRBV4-3 to TRBJ2-7; 9 bases fit TRBD2. Germline loops: CDR1 LGHNA, CDR2 YSLEER. V lost 0 bases to trimming and J lost 4 bases; unmatched junction nucleotides: 10. There are 17 residues in the CDR3. The CDR3 sequence is CASSQDSVSGSGYEQYF. The CDR3 DNA follows: TGCGCCAGCAGCCAAGATAGTGTTAGCGGGAGTGGATACGAGCAGTACTTC.

In nucleotides, the CDR3 is TGTGCCAGCAGCTTCGTACAGGGGGCGCAGCCCCAGCATTTT. This codes for CASSFVQGAQPQHF. The chain employs TRBV7-9 and TRBJ1-5; 9 positions agree with TRBD1. This CDR3 is built from 14 residues. The junction had 4 bases not matched to a gene; V was cut back by 3 bases and J by 7 bases. Germline values: CDR1 SEHNR, CDR2 FQNEAQ (reference sequence).

The chain recombines TRBV6-6 with TRBJ1-2; 7 bases align to TRBD1. The germline V gene encodes CDR1 MNHNY and CDR2 SVGAGI (reference sequence). V shed 7 bases and J 7 bases; nucleotides not matched to a gene: 9. The CDR3 sequence is 13 residues long. This CDR3 reads CASKQTGDFGYTF. The CDR3 bases are TGTGCCAGCAAACAAACAGGGGACTTTGGCTACACCTTC.

The chain couples TRBV10-1 to TRBJ2-1, with D unclear. The germline gives CDR1 WNHNN, CDR2 SYGVQD (reference sequence). The CDR3 spans 16 residues. The V end lost 3 bases, the J end lost 5 bases, and 17 bases lay between the germline ends. CDR3 amino acids: CASSDRSSRWDNEQFF. CDR3 DNA sequence: TGCGCCAGCAGTGACCGATCTTCGAGGTGGGACAATGAGCAGTTCTTC.

The J gene is TRBJ2-2, the V gene TRBV7-3, with D unresolved. The CDR3 runs 13 residues. V was shortened by 5 bases and J by 7 bases, with 11 bases between the two germline ends. Per germline, CDR1 SGHTA and CDR2 FQGTGA. CDR3 DNA: TGTGCCAGCAGCCCAACTGGGGTCGGGGAGCTGTTTTTT. Protein: CASSPTGVGELFF.

This clone was observed a handful of times. This rearrangement joins TRBV7-9 to TRBJ1-3, with D perhaps matching TRBD1 (5 bases). This CDR3 has 13 residues. The V gene lost 6 bases and the J gene lost 8 bases, with 14 bases spanning the gap. The germline V gene has CDR1 SEHNR and CDR2 FQNEAQ (reference sequence). CDR3 sequence: CASSPDREHTIYF. The CDR3 nucleotides are TGTGCCAGCAGTCCCGACAGAGAGCACACCATATATTTT.